The 10 T cell receptor beta chains below all came from one sample that was sequenced in a study of blood T cell repertoires in COVID-19. TCRdb's copy holds only in-frame clones and misses some; the assay was immunoSEQ multiplex PCR. The sample contains 110,000 or so clones, 80% to 90% of which appear only once. Sequencing was performed on peripheral blood. These receptors were taken from a man between 65 and 85 years old who had recovered from COVID-19.

The chain joins TRBV5-1 to TRBJ2-5; 7 positions agree with TRBD1. This CDR3 contains 15 residues. Germline V CDR1 and CDR2: SGHRS, YFSETQ. The V segment lost 2 bases and the J segment 5 bases; nucleotides outside the gene matches: 9. CDR3 in amino acids: CASSFKTGLQETQYF. DNA for the CDR3: TGCGCCAGCAGCTTTAAGACAGGGCTACAGGAGACCCAGTACTTC. Supplemented by reference TRBV5-1 and TRBJ2-5, the full variable domain reads KAGVTQTPRYLIKTRGQQVTLSCSPISGHRSVSWYQQTPGQGLQFLFEYFSETQRNKGNFPGRFSGRQFSNSRSEMNVSTLELGDSALYLCASSFKTGLQETQYFGPGTRLLVL.

The chain links TRBV25-1 to TRBJ2-5; TRBD1 matches at 9 bases. This CDR3 has 15 residues. CDR1 is MGHDK and CDR2 is SYGVNS in the germline V gene. The V segment lost 8 bases and the J segment 2 bases; nucleotides outside the gene matches: 9. CDR3: CASSHGTGWQETQYF. The CDR3 DNA is TGTGCCAGCTCGCACGGGACAGGGTGGCAAGAGACCCAGTACTTC. The full variable domain, in which reference TRBV25-1 and TRBJ2-5 provide the parts outside the CDR3, is EADIYQTPRYLVIGTGKKITLECSQTMGHDKMYWYQQDPGMELHLIHYSYGVNSTEKGDLSSESTVSRIRTEHFPLTLESARPSHTSQYLCASSHGTGWQETQYFGPGTRLLVL.

This chain joins TRBV5-1 and TRBJ1-5; the D is unclear. Per the germline V gene, CDR1 is SGHRS and CDR2 is YFSETQ. V was pared by 0 bases and J by 0 bases, with 13 bases between. The CDR3 consists of 17 residues. The CDR3 spells CASSLGPAGNSNQPQHF. Here the CDR3 DNA reads TGCGCCAGCAGCTTGGGGCCGGCCGGGAATAGCAATCAGCCCCAGCATTTT.

The chain couples TRBV6-4 to TRBJ2-3; D is possibly TRBD2 (5 bases). With 4 bases removed from V and 6 bases from J, the gap between germline ends came to 17 bases. The CDR3 consists of 15 residues. The germline CDR1 and CDR2 sequences are MRHNA and SNTAGT. The CDR3 loop is CASSGGSHPFDTQYF. The CDR3 DNA reads TGTGCCAGCAGTGGAGGGTCCCACCCGTTTGATACGCAGTATTTT.

J is TRBJ1-4 and V is TRBV27; no clear D gene. Germline CDR1 and CDR2: MNHEY and SMNVEV (reference sequence). The V end lost 3 bases, the J end lost 5 bases, and 7 bases lay between the germline ends. The CDR3 loop spans 13 amino acids. CDR3 bases: TGTGCCAGCAGTTTCAGAACAAATGAAAAACTGTTTTTT. Encoded protein: CASSFRTNEKLFF.

The genes are TRBV7-9 and TRBJ1-3, with D possibly being TRBD1 (6 bases). From germline, CDR1 is SEHNR and CDR2 FQNEAQ (reference sequence). The CDR3 length is 15 residues. The germline V and J ends were trimmed by 5 bases and 0 bases, with 11 bases remaining between them. The CDR3 reads CASSLGQSSGNTIYF. CDR3 DNA sequence: TGTGCCAGCAGCCTTGGACAGAGCTCTGGAAACACCATATATTTT.

This clone was detected once. This chain uses TRBV19 with TRBJ2-1; 10 positions match TRBD2. This CDR3 has 16 residues. Losses at the gene ends were 9 bases for V and 2 bases for J; bases not matched to a gene: 10. From germline, CDR1 is LNHDA and CDR2 SQIVND (reference sequence). The CDR3 here is CASGRTSGLPYNEQFF. Here the CDR3 DNA reads TGTGCCAGCGGGAGGACTAGCGGACTTCCCTACAATGAGCAGTTCTTC.

V is TRBV6-5 and J is TRBJ1-1; no clear D gene. The CDR3 covers 13 residues. The germline V and J ends were trimmed by 2 bases and 3 bases, with 7 bases remaining between them. Per germline, CDR1 MNHEY and CDR2 SVGAGI. The CDR3 sequence is CASSYTTYTEAFF. CDR3 coding DNA: TGTGCCAGCAGTTACACGACATACACTGAAGCTTTCTTT.

The V gene is TRBV7-9, the J gene TRBJ2-1; D is ambiguous. V was cut by 5 bases and J by 12 bases, with 11 bases left in between. Germline CDR1 reads SEHNR; CDR2 reads FQNEAQ (reference sequence). The CDR3 covers 11 residues. The CDR3 sequence: CASSTAYGQFF. The CDR3 nucleotides read TGTGCCAGCAGCACAGCATATGGGCAGTTCTTC. Using reference TRBV7-9 and TRBJ2-1 for the parts outside the CDR3, the full variable domain is DTGVSQNPRHKITKRGQNVTFRCDPISEHNRLYWYRQTLGQGPEFLTYFQNEAQLEKSRLLSDRFSAERPKGSFSTLEIQRTEQGDSAMYLCASSTAYGQFFGPGTRLTVL.

This chain links TRBV28 with TRBJ2-1; D is unresolved. Trimming took off 3 bases at V and 4 bases at J, with 13 bases between the two ends. The CDR3 runs to 15 residues. Germline V gene lookup returns CDR1 MDHEN and CDR2 SYDVKM. CDR3 loop: CASSFAAEVYNEQFF. The CDR3 DNA reads as TGTGCCAGCAGTTTCGCCGCCGAGGTTTACAATGAGCAGTTCTTC.